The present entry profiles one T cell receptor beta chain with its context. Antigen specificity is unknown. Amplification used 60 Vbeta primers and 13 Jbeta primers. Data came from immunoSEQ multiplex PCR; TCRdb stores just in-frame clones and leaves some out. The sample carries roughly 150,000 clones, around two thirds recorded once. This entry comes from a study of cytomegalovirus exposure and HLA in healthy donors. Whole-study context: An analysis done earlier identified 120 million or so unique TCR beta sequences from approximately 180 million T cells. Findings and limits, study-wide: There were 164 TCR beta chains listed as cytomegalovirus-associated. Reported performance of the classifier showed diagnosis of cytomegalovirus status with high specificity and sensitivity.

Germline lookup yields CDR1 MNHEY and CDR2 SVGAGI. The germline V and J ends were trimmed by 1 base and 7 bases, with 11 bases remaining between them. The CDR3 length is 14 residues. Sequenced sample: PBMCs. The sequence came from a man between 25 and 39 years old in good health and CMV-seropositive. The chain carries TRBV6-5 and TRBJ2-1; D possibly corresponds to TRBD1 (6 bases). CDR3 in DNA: TGTGCCAGCAGTTACTTTGGACAGCAGAATGAGCAGTTCTTC. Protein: CASSYFGQQNEQFF.